The entry below describes one T cell receptor beta chain. Its recognized antigen is unknown. The input lacks base qualities; no much larger clone sits a single base away. From its cysteine to its phenylalanine, the CDR3 spans 13 amino acids. Only CDR3 DNA remains: 39 bases, in frame from the first base. CDR1 and CDR2, per the germline V gene, are MNHEY and SVGAGI. The library was built by means of the immunoSEQ multiplex PCR assay. Imported from immuneACCESS, the table was reduced by TCRdb to in-frame sequences with V and J called. These copies leave out some clones; in studies compared against another copy, an unresolved V gene accounts for under half, and the cause of the remainder is not known. Here the sample has approximately 60,000 clones; approximately 90% occur a single time. The leading ten clones occupy around 1% of the sample. These data originate in a study of control samples from healthy donors and cancer patients (dated by TCRdb to 2018 to 2020).

What was sequenced was PBMCs. The receptor was isolated from a man aged 25-45 years with colorectal cancer. The chain couples TRBV6-5 to TRBJ2-1, and TRBD1 matches 9 of the central bases. The CDR3 protein is CATGGATTNEQFF. The nucleotide sequence reads TGTGCTACAGGGGGCGCGACTACCAATGAGCAGTTCTTC.